The next 26 T cell receptor beta chains were all read from a single sample in a study of T cells in localized non-small cell lung cancer. Repertoires were generated with immunoSEQ multiplex PCR, while TCRdb's copy carries only in-frame clones and drops some. The table has tens of thousands of clones, 75% to 85% seen once; the top ten hold 8% to 10%. Sequenced here: peripheral blood, sampled before any cancer treatment. The receptor source for this set is a female donor older than 55 with stage I lung adenocarcinoma.

The chain carries TRBV7-2 and TRBJ2-1; 11 nucleotides align to TRBD2. The germline CDR1 and CDR2 sequences are SGHTA and FQGNSA. Trimming cost V 8 bases and J 6 bases; bases outside gene matches: 9. This CDR3 contains 15 residues. The CDR3 sequence: CASDLSGRALNEQFF. The CDR3 DNA follows: TGTGCCAGCGACCTTAGCGGGAGGGCCCTCAATGAGCAGTTCTTC.

The gene calls are TRBV29-1 and TRBJ2-1; TRBD1 might be the D (5 bases). There are 16 residues in the CDR3. CDR1 is SQVTM, CDR2 ANQGSEA, per germline. V dropped 5 bases and J dropped 5 bases, with 22 bases sitting between them. CDR3 residues: CSVPHPQQAYHNEQFF. The CDR3 DNA reads TGCAGCGTTCCGCACCCTCAACAGGCCTACCACAATGAGCAGTTCTTC.

The CDR3 nucleotides are TGTGCCAGCAGCTTATCATCGGGGGGTGGAAACACCATATATTTT. Translating it yields CASSLSSGGGNTIYF. The genes are TRBV7-2 and TRBJ1-3, with D possibly matching TRBD1 (5 bases). V lost 2 bases and J 3 bases, leaving 11 bases between the germline ends. The CDR3 contains 15 residues. Germline values: CDR1 SGHTA, CDR2 FQGNSA.

The chain is built from TRBV19 and TRBJ1-2; TRBD1 agrees at 8 bases. The CDR3 is 15 residues long. CDR1 and CDR2 from the germline V gene are LNHDA and SQIVND (reference sequence). V shed 5 bases, J shed 1 base, and the junction held 6 bases outside the gene matches. This CDR3 is CASSLLTGVNYGYTF. The CDR3, as DNA: TGTGCCAGTAGTCTTTTGACAGGGGTTAACTATGGCTACACCTTC.

This clone has just one count. The chain combines TRBV6-1 with TRBJ1-2; TRBD1 is a possible D gene (5 bases). With 7 bases removed from V and 7 bases from J, the gap between germline ends came to 19 bases. Germline lookup yields CDR1 MNHNS and CDR2 SASEGT. The CDR3 contains 14 residues. In DNA, the CDR3 is TGTGCCAGCAATTTAGACCGGACATCCAGTGGCTACACCTTC. This gives the protein CASNLDRTSSGYTF.

This sequence joins TRBV19 and TRBJ1-1; TRBD1 matches 7 bases. The CDR3 is 16 residues long. The germline CDR1 and CDR2 sequences are LNHDA and SQIVND (reference sequence). V shed 4 bases, J shed 5 bases, and the junction held 13 bases outside the gene matches. Here the CDR3 DNA reads TGTGCCAGTAGTAGCTCCAGGGGGGGTTTTTATACTGAAGCTTTCTTT. This codes for CASSSSRGGFYTEAFF. Variable domain in full (rest from reference TRBV19 and TRBJ1-1): DGGITQSPKYLFRKEGQNVTLSCEQNLNHDAMYWYRQDPGQGLRLIYYSQIVNDFQKGDIAEGYSVSREKKESFPLTVTSAQKNPTAFYLCASSSSRGGFYTEAFFGQGTRLTVV.

In this sample, this clone turned up once. The V gene is TRBV9, the J gene TRBJ2-3; 12 nucleotides align to TRBD2. The CDR3 has 15 amino acids. J gave up 4 bases and V 3 bases, and 3 bases lay outside the gene matches. Germline CDR1 reads SGDLS; CDR2 reads YYNGEE. CDR3 loop: CASSAGLAGPDTQYF. The DNA for the CDR3 is TGTGCCAGCAGCGCGGGACTAGCGGGCCCAGATACGCAGTATTTT. The variable domain in full, with the rest retrieved from reference TRBV9 and TRBJ2-3, is DSGVTQTPKHLITATGQRVTLRCSPRSGDLSVYWYQQSLDQGLQFLIQYYNGEERAKGNILERFSAQQFPDLHSELNLSSLELGDSALYFCASSAGLAGPDTQYFGPGTRLTVL.

The genes are TRBV28 and TRBJ1-2, with 8 bases that match TRBD1. Losses at the gene ends were 6 bases for V and 1 base for J; bases not matched to a gene: 10. This CDR3 has 16 residues. Per the germline V gene, CDR1 is MDHEN and CDR2 is SYDVKM. CDR3 bases: TGTGCCAGCAGCCTAGGGTCAGGGGGCCTTAACTATGGCTACACCTTC. Translation: CASSLGSGGLNYGYTF.

This clone was seen only once. V and J are TRBV7-9 and TRBJ1-4, with D possibly matching TRBD1 (5 bases). Germline CDR1 reads SEHNR; CDR2 reads FQNEAQ (reference sequence). The CDR3 extends over 14 amino acids. V shed 5 bases and J shed 6 bases, with 13 bases lying between them. The CDR3 bases are TGTGCCAGCAGCCCGCAGGGCCGATATGAAAAACTGTTTTTT. Translated, it gives CASSPQGRYEKLFF.

The chain carries TRBV6-1 and TRBJ1-6; 7 bases match TRBD1. The CDR3 covers 13 residues. Unmatched junction bases numbered 3, after V lost 8 bases and J lost 5 bases. Germline loops: CDR1 MNHNS, CDR2 SASEGT. The CDR3 region is CASLQGNNSPLHF. The CDR3 coding sequence is TGTGCCAGCCTACAGGGGAATAATTCACCCCTCCACTTT.

This clone has a handful of counts. The V and J genes are TRBV30 and TRBJ2-2, with 8 bases matching TRBD2. Unmatched junction bases numbered 9, after V lost 0 bases and J lost 3 bases. In germline, CDR1 is GTSNPN, CDR2 SVGIG (reference sequence). The CDR3 runs 17 residues. The CDR3 nucleotides are TGTGCCTGGAGTGTAATCTCCGGCGGGAGGTACACCGGGGAGCTGTTTTTT. Translated: CAWSVISGGRYTGELFF.

The chain combines TRBV5-1 with TRBJ1-6; a possible D gene is TRBD1 (5 bases). The germline V gene has CDR1 SGHRS and CDR2 YFSETQ. The V and J ends lost 2 bases and 6 bases respectively, with 6 bases between them. The CDR3 is made up of 13 amino acids. The CDR3 protein is CASSFDSNSPLHF. The CDR3 DNA follows: TGCGCCAGCAGCTTCGACAGTAATTCACCCCTCCACTTT.

The chain recombines TRBV28 with TRBJ2-1; no definite D call. Germline lookup yields CDR1 MDHEN and CDR2 SYDVKM. CDR3 size: 16 residues. The V gene lost 1 base and the J gene lost 4 bases, with 14 bases spanning the gap. The CDR3 spells CASSLYGSSYYNEQFF. The CDR3 bases are TGTGCCAGCAGTTTATACGGCTCCTCCTATTACAATGAGCAGTTCTTC.

V usage is TRBV7-2 and J usage is TRBJ2-1, with no clear D. With 8 bases removed from V and 0 bases from J, the gap between germline ends came to 8 bases. The CDR3 is 13 residues long. Germline CDR1 SGHTA, CDR2 FQGNSA. CDR3 protein: CASEVSSYNEQFF. The CDR3 region has the DNA TGTGCCAGCGAGGTCAGCTCCTACAATGAGCAGTTCTTC.

The chain couples TRBV30 to TRBJ2-5; TRBD1 is a possible D gene (6 bases). CDR1 is GTSNPN, CDR2 SVGIG, per germline (reference sequence). The CDR3 loop spans 12 amino acids. Between the trimmed V and J ends, which lost 1 base and 5 bases, there was a span of 8 bases. CDR3 nucleotide sequence: TGTGCCTGGAGTGCGAGGGGGGAGACCCAGTACTTC. It yields the protein CAWSARGETQYF. Filled out from reference TRBV30 and TRBJ2-5, the complete variable domain reads SQTIHQWPATLVQPVGSPLSLECTVEGTSNPNLYWYRQAAGRGLQLLFYSVGIGQISSEVPQNLSASRPQDRQFILSSKKLLLSDSGFYLCAWSARGETQYFGPGTRLLVL.

The gene calls are TRBV20-1 and TRBJ2-1, with 7 bases fitting TRBD2. Germline V CDR1 and CDR2: DFQATT, SNEGSKA (reference sequence). J lost 11 bases, V lost 5 bases, and 6 bases had no gene match. This CDR3 has 11 amino acids. CDR3 loop: CSAPSGAKQFF. Written as DNA, the CDR3 is TGCAGTGCTCCGAGCGGGGCCAAGCAGTTCTTC.

The CDR3 loop is CASSLRVRDRVTDTQYF. In DNA, the CDR3 is TGCGCCAGCAGCTTGCGGGTCCGGGACAGGGTTACAGATACGCAGTATTTT. V gene TRBV5-1 combines with J gene TRBJ2-3; TRBD1 matches at 9 bases. Unmatched junction bases numbered 9, after V lost 1 base and J lost 3 bases. The CDR3 length is 17 residues. The germline V gene encodes CDR1 SGHRS and CDR2 YFSETQ. Supplemented by reference TRBV5-1 and TRBJ2-3, the full variable domain reads KAGVTQTPRYLIKTRGQQVTLSCSPISGHRSVSWYQQTPGQGLQFLFEYFSETQRNKGNFPGRFSGRQFSNSRSEMNVSTLELGDSALYLCASSLRVRDRVTDTQYFGPGTRLTVL.

The rearrangement joins TRBV27 to TRBJ2-3, with 11 bases matching TRBD2. V dropped 6 bases and J dropped 5; count of bases not matched to a gene: 7. Germline CDR1 is MNHEY and CDR2 is SMNVEV (reference sequence). The CDR3 contains 15 residues. This CDR3 reads CASSAGLAERDTQYF. The CDR3 DNA reads as TGTGCCAGCAGCGCGGGACTAGCGGAAAGAGATACGCAGTATTTT.

This clone has a handful of counts. The genes are TRBV6-1 and TRBJ1-5; TRBD1 agrees at 9 bases. Germline values: CDR1 MNHNS, CDR2 SASEGT. The J segment lost 7 bases and the V segment lost 1 base, leaving 2 bases of the junction unmatched. This CDR3 comprises 14 residues. CDR3 in DNA: TGTGCCAGCAGTGAAGGGGGACAGGGACAGCCCCAGCATTTT. As protein: CASSEGGQGQPQHF.

The chain carries TRBV5-6 and TRBJ1-2; D perhaps matches TRBD1 (5 bases). Germline-derived CDR1 and CDR2 are SGHDT and YYEEEE. The CDR3 totals 14 residues. V dropped 0 bases and J dropped 1 base, with 7 bases sitting between them. The DNA for the CDR3 is TGTGCCAGCAGCTTGGGAAGGGGTAACTATGGCTACACCTTC. It specifies CASSLGRGNYGYTF. Based on the CDR3 plus reference TRBV5-6 and TRBJ1-2, the full variable domain is DAGVTQSPTHLIKTRGQQVTLRCSPKSGHDTVSWYQQALGQGPQFIFQYYEEEERQRGNFPDRFSGHQFPNYSSELNVNALLLGDSALYLCASSLGRGNYGYTFGSGTRLTVV.

This chain links TRBV7-2 with TRBJ1-1, with TRBD1 matching 7 bases. The CDR3 runs to 14 residues. In germline, CDR1 is SGHTA, CDR2 FQGNSA. Trimming at V came to 4 bases and at J to 4 bases, leaving 6 bases not matched to a gene. CDR3 residues: CASSSQGSGTEAFF. The CDR3 coding sequence is TGTGCCAGCAGCTCACAGGGGTCGGGCACTGAAGCTTTCTTT.

The chain carries TRBV4-1 and TRBJ2-5; 12 nucleotides line up with TRBD1. The J segment lost 2 bases and the V segment lost 1 base, leaving 11 bases of the junction unmatched. The CDR3 has 19 residues. CDR1 is MGHRA, CDR2 YSYEKL, per germline. CDR3 amino acids: CASSQVGQGARGAQETQYF. CDR3 DNA: TGCGCCAGCAGCCAAGTGGGACAGGGGGCGAGAGGGGCACAAGAGACCCAGTACTTC.

The chain combines TRBV27 with TRBJ2-5, with 9 positions matching TRBD2. This CDR3 spans 16 amino acids. Per germline, CDR1 MNHEY and CDR2 SMNVEV (reference sequence). Trimming removed 8 bases from V and 5 bases from J; junction bases left unmatched: 15. CDR3 in DNA: TGTGCCAGCTTCTCCTATTCAGCGGGGGGCGTGGAGACCCAGTACTTC. Translation gives CASFSYSAGGVETQYF.

DNA for the CDR3: TGTGCCAGCAGCTCCCGCGCCGCCGGGACATCAGGACACTATGGCTACACCTTC. It yields the protein CASSSRAAGTSGHYGYTF. This chain links TRBV11-2 with TRBJ1-2; D may be TRBD1 (6 bases). This CDR3 has 18 residues. Germline CDR1 reads SGHAT; CDR2 reads FQNNGV. With 4 bases removed from V and 3 bases from J, the gap between germline ends came to 24 bases.

This rearrangement joins TRBV10-3 to TRBJ2-1, with D possibly being TRBD1 or TRBD2 (5 bases each). Germline V CDR1 and CDR2: ENHRY, SYGVKD. This CDR3 spans 13 amino acids. V was cut by 3 bases and J by 6 bases, with 9 bases left in between. The CDR3 DNA follows: TGTGCCATCAGTGACGGGGCCCTCAATGAGCAGTTCTTC. Translating it yields CAISDGALNEQFF.

This chain joins TRBV25-1 and TRBJ1-2; no firm D call. Trimming left V 0 bases short and J 7 bases short, with 12 bases between. Germline V gives CDR1 MGHDK, CDR2 SYGVNS. The CDR3 is 14 amino acids. CDR3 sequence: CASSEYWTSVGYTF. As DNA, the CDR3 is TGTGCCAGCAGTGAATACTGGACGTCGGTTGGCTACACCTTC.